These 20 T cell receptor beta chains were sequenced from one sample in a study of T cell repertoires in cytomegalovirus infection. MiXCR, run by TCRdb on the reads, gives a single entry per CDR3 protein. The repertoire holds roughly 640,000 distinct CDR3 sequences, with roughly 26% as singletons. Sequenced material: CD8+ T cells from PBMCs. Every receptor here comes from a human donor in good health (CMV status not recorded). Some clones in this sample may be carry-over from other donors' samples.

This chain uses TRBV2 with TRBJ2-5, with TRBD1 identical over 7 bases. The J segment lost 4 bases and the V segment lost 6 bases, leaving 14 bases of the junction unmatched. Germline lookup yields CDR1 SNHLY and CDR2 FYNNEI. This CDR3 is 16 amino acids long. The DNA of the CDR3 is TGTGCCAGCAGGTCCTCCCCCGGGACAGCTGCAGAGACCCAGTACTTC. Translated, it gives CASRSSPGTAAETQYF.

The gene calls are TRBV4-1 and TRBJ2-5; TRBD2 matches at 9 bases. Trimming removed 8 bases from V and 4 bases from J; junction bases left unmatched: 11. In germline, CDR1 is MGHRA, CDR2 YSYEKL. CDR3 size: 15 residues. CDR3 bases: TGCGCCAGCCGGCCTAGCGGGGCCCCGGGAGAGACCCAGTACTTC. Protein: CASRPSGAPGETQYF.

This clonotype was observed a few times. The V and J genes are TRBV15 and TRBJ1-4; maybe TRBD1 (5 bases). Germline V gene lookup returns CDR1 LNHNV and CDR2 YYDKDF (reference sequence). The CDR3 loop spans 17 amino acids. Trimming shortened V by 1 base and J by 2 bases, and 14 bases separated the two germline ends. Here the CDR3 reads CATSRVPVWGTNEKLFF. In DNA form, the CDR3 reads TGTGCCACCAGCAGAGTGCCCGTCTGGGGGACTAATGAAAAACTGTTTTTT.

This clonotype has at least ten counts. This chain joins TRBV7-2 and TRBJ2-3; D not certain. V was pared by 1 base and J by 0 bases, with 11 bases between. The CDR3 runs to 16 residues. Looked up from germline, CDR1 is SGHTA and CDR2 is FQGNSA. CDR3 amino acids: CASSLGRISSTDTQYF. CDR3 bases: TGTGCCAGCAGCTTAGGCCGGATATCTAGCACAGATACGCAGTATTTT.

This clonotype was detected a few times. J is TRBJ2-7 and V is TRBV6-5; weak D call: TRBD1 (7 bases). The CDR3 sequence is 16 residues long. V shed 0 bases and J shed 3 bases, with 15 bases lying between them. The V gene's germline CDR1 is MNHEY and CDR2 SVGAGI. The CDR3 protein is CASSYSEWRGHYEQYF. The DNA for the CDR3 is TGTGCCAGCAGTTACTCGGAGTGGAGGGGGCACTACGAGCAGTACTTC.

Concerning this clonotype: At one boundary the junction diverges from the germline segment, which might be a read error. The rearrangement uses TRBV29-1 and TRBJ2-3, with 11 bases that match TRBD2. Germline V gene sequence: CDR1 SQVTM, CDR2 ANQGSEA. The CDR3 has 14 amino acids. CDR3 in DNA: TGTAGCGCCAGACTAGCGGGGATGACAGATACGCAGTATTTT. It specifies CSARLAGMTDTQYF.

The chain employs TRBV20-1 and TRBJ1-2; D is unresolved. Germline assignment: CDR1 DFQATT and CDR2 SNEGSKA (reference sequence). CDR3 length: 10 residues. V was trimmed by 3 bases and J by 3 bases, leaving 2 bases between them. CDR3 in DNA: TGCAGTGCTAGTGACTATGGCTACACCTTC. Protein sequence: CSASDYGYTF.

The chain uses TRBV14 and TRBJ2-2; a possible D gene is TRBD1 (5 bases). CDR1 and CDR2 from the germline V gene are SGHDN and FVKESK. CDR3 size: 15 residues. The germline V and J ends were trimmed by 2 bases and 1 base, with 8 bases remaining between them. The CDR3 loop reads CASSQFDRNTGELFF. The CDR3 DNA reads TGTGCCAGCAGCCAATTTGACAGGAACACCGGGGAGCTGTTTTTT.

The CDR3 DNA is TGCAGTGCAGCGTTCCGGGGACCACTTTCCAGAGAGACCCAGTACTTC. It translates to CSAAFRGPLSRETQYF. The chain carries TRBV20-1 and TRBJ2-5, with D perhaps TRBD1 or TRBD2 (5 bases each). Germline CDR1 DFQATT, CDR2 SNEGSKA (reference sequence). V dropped 6 bases and J dropped 4 bases, with 24 bases sitting between them. This CDR3 spans 16 amino acids.

This clonotype was seen a handful of times. The genes are TRBV7-9 and TRBJ2-1; no definite D call. Germline CDR1 is SEHNR and CDR2 is FQNEAQ (reference sequence). CDR3 length equals 14 residues. With 6 bases removed from V and 1 base from J, the gap between germline ends came to 10 bases. The CDR3 loop reads CASRAQASYNEQFF. The DNA for the CDR3 is TGTGCCAGCAGGGCGCAAGCTTCCTACAATGAGCAGTTCTTC.

This clonotype turned up a few times. The chain is built from TRBV13 and TRBJ2-1; a weak D match, TRBD1 (5 bases). Germline V CDR1 and CDR2: PRHDT, FYEKMQ (reference sequence). V lost 0 bases, J lost 5 bases, and 11 bases lay in between. This CDR3 spans 15 amino acids. The CDR3 reads CASSLGGPANNEQFF. The CDR3 nucleotides read TGTGCCAGCAGCTTAGGGGGGCCAGCGAACAATGAGCAGTTCTTC.

The genes are TRBV19 and TRBJ1-1, with D unresolved. In germline, CDR1 is LNHDA, CDR2 SQIVND (reference sequence). CDR3 length: 16 amino acids. V shed 6 bases and J shed 1 base, with 18 bases lying between them. CDR3 nucleotides: TGTGCCAGTAGAACCCTCCGGGCCGTAAAGAACACTGAAGCTTTCTTT. Protein: CASRTLRAVKNTEAFF.

In this sample, this clonotype turned up a few times. The genes are TRBV7-9 and TRBJ2-7; 8 nucleotides match TRBD1. Germline-derived CDR1 and CDR2 are SEHNR and FQNEAQ (reference sequence). This CDR3 spans 13 amino acids. V shed 6 bases, J shed 4 bases, and the junction held 5 bases outside the gene matches. The CDR3 nucleotides read TGTGCCAGCAGGCCGGGACAGGAGTACGAGCAGTACTTC. It codes for CASRPGQEYEQYF.

CDR3 sequence (DNA): TGTGCCAGTAGTATTTGGGGAGAATTTCAGACCCAGTACTTC. Translated, it gives CASSIWGEFQTQYF. The chain employs TRBV19 and TRBJ2-5, with a tentative D call TRBD2 (5 bases). CDR1 is LNHDA and CDR2 is SQIVND in the germline V gene (reference sequence). This CDR3 is built from 14 residues. V dropped 3 bases and J dropped 6 bases, with 14 bases sitting between them.

In this sample, this clonotype turned up a few times. The chain uses TRBV9 and TRBJ2-1, with 7 bases that match TRBD1. V lost 1 base and J lost 3; bases outside the gene matches: 10. The CDR3 length is 17 residues. CDR1 SGDLS and CDR2 YYNGEE come from the germline V gene. The CDR3 DNA reads as TGTGCCAGCAGCGTAATCGCCGGACAGGTCGACTACAATGAGCAGTTCTTC. It specifies CASSVIAGQVDYNEQFF.

This clonotype was seen once. One base away lies a much larger clone, so this may be a sequencing read error. This sequence joins TRBV19 and TRBJ1-1, with 7 bases that match TRBD1. Trimming removed 6 bases from V and 5 bases from J; junction bases left unmatched: 9. Germline V gene data show CDR1 as LNHDA and CDR2 as SQIVND (reference sequence). This CDR3 is built from 14 residues. CDR3 nucleotide sequence: TGTGCCAGTAGGTGCCAGACAGGGATGACTGAAGCTTTCTTT. Its translation: CASRCQTGMTEAFF.

V usage is TRBV23-1 and J usage is TRBJ2-5; either TRBD1 or TRBD2 may supply D (5 bases each). TRBV23-1 qualifies as an ORF whose function is uncertain. The CDR3 totals 18 residues. The V gene lost 2 bases and the J gene lost 0 bases, with 19 bases spanning the gap. The CDR3 coding sequence is TGCGCCAGCAGTCAAGGAATCAGGGAGCTCCACTACCAAGAGACCCAGTACTTC. Translating it yields CASSQGIRELHYQETQYF.

This clonotype occurred many times. V gene TRBV2 combines with J gene TRBJ1-5; no reliable D call. The germline CDR1 and CDR2 sequences are SNHLY and FYNNEI. V was clipped by 3 bases and J by 0 bases, with 9 bases between them. The CDR3 is 15 amino acids. DNA of the CDR3: TGTGCCAGCAGTGAGTCAGTCGGTAGCAATCAGCCCCAGCATTTT. Protein: CASSESVGSNQPQHF. Complete variable domain (other parts from reference TRBV2 and TRBJ1-5): EPEVTQTPSHQVTQMGQEVILRCVPISNHLYFYWYRQILGQKVEFLVSFYNNEISEKSEIFDDQFSVERPDGSNFTLKIRSTKLEDSAMYFCASSESVGSNQPQHFGDGTRLSIL.

The gene calls are TRBV20-1 and TRBJ2-3; TRBD2 agrees at 13 bases. CDR1 is DFQATT and CDR2 is SNEGSKA in the germline V gene (reference sequence). Trimming took 2 bases from V and 4 from J; bases not matched to a gene: 3. The CDR3 contains 15 residues. The CDR3 here is CSARRLAGGSDTQYF. CDR3 nucleotides: TGCAGTGCTAGAAGACTAGCGGGGGGCTCAGATACGCAGTATTTT.

The table lists this clonotype with a few counts. The CDR3 protein is CASSPDPSGITDTQYF. DNA of the CDR3: TGTGCCAGCAGTCCTGACCCTAGCGGTATCACAGATACGCAGTATTTT. The chain joins TRBV12-3 or TRBV12-4 to TRBJ2-3; 7 nucleotides agree with TRBD2. The ends lost 5 bases at V and 2 bases at J; junction bases unmatched: 10. The CDR3 totals 16 residues.